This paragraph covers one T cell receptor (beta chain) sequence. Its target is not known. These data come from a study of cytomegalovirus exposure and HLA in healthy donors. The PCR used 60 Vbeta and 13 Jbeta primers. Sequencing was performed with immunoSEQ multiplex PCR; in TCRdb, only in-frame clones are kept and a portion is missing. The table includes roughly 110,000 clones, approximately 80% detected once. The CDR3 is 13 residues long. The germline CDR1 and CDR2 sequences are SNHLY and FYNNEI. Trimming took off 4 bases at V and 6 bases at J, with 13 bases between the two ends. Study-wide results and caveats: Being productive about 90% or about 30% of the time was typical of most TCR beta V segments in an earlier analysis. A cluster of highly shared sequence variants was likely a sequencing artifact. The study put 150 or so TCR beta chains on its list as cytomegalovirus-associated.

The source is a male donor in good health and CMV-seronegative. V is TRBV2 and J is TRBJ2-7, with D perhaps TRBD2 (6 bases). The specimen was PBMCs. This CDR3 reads CASSGGAKGEQYF. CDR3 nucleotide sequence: TGTGCCAGCAGTGGCGGGGCCAAAGGCGAGCAGTACTTC.